These T cell receptor beta chains were read from a single sample in a study of molecular identifiers for immune sequencing clone quantification. TCRdb fed the PCR reads into MiXCR, producing one record per CDR3 protein. The top ten clones hold 3.8% of a sample with 45,000 to 55,000 distinct CDR3 sequences, roughly 36% of them seen once. The sequencing sample was made of naive CD8+ T cells from blood, with Jurkat cell RNA spiked in. The source of these receptors is a human donor in good health. Some libraries in this study had Jurkat cell RNA spiked in. CDR3s include the opening cysteine and the closing phenylalanine or tryptophan. A D gene is named only where the DNA matches it firmly. Clone size is stated in some rows and not others, as once, few, many or a class when expanded.

V: TRBV27
size: few
J: TRBJ1-3
D: TRBD1
DNA: TGTGCCAGCAGTCAGGGGGCTGGAAACACCATATATTTT
CDR3: CASSQGAGNTIYF

V: TRBV7-9
size: few
J: TRBJ1-4
D: -
DNA: TGTGCCAGCAGCCCCTCGCCTGAAAAACTGTTTTTT
CDR3: CASSPSPEKLFF

V: TRBV28
size: -
J: TRBJ2-7
D: TRBD1
DNA: TGTGCCAGCAGTCCAGAACCGGGACAGGATTACGAGCAGTACTTC
CDR3: CASSPEPGQDYEQYF

V: TRBV7-2
size: many
J: TRBJ2-7
D: TRBD2
DNA: TGTGCCAGCAGCTTACGTGGTGGGCTAGCGGGAGTGGCCTACGAGCAGTACTTC
CDR3: CASSLRGGLAGVAYEQYF

V: TRBV7-8
size: -
J: TRBJ2-7
D: TRBD2
DNA: TGTGCCAGCAGCCTAGGGACTACCTACGAGCAGTACTTC
CDR3: CASSLGTTYEQYF

V: TRBV2
size: many
J: TRBJ2-1
D: -
DNA: TGTGCCAGCATGAACCCCCGGGACAATCCAGCGGGAGAGCAGTTCTTC
CDR3: CASMNPRDNPAGEQFF

V: TRBV13
size: many
J: TRBJ2-7
D: TRBD1
DNA: TGTGCCAGCAGCCGGGACAGGGTGGAGGGGCAGTACTTC
CDR3: CASSRDRVEGQYF

V: TRBV4-2
size: few
J: TRBJ2-3
D: TRBD2
DNA: TGTGCCAGCAGCCCTACTAGCGGGAGCAGCACAGATACGCAGTATTTT
CDR3: CASSPTSGSSTDTQYF

V: TRBV20-1
size: few
J: TRBJ1-3
D: TRBD1
DNA: TGCAGTGCCACCAGGACAGGGGACTCTGGAAACACCATATATTTT
CDR3: CSATRTGDSGNTIYF

V: TRBV20-1
size: -
J: TRBJ2-7
D: -
DNA: TGCAGTGCTAGACCCTCTCTCCTCCTGGTGGAGCAGTACTTC
CDR3: CSARPSLLLVEQYF

V: TRBV4-3
size: -
J: TRBJ2-3
D: TRBD2
DNA: TGCGCCAGCAGCCAAGTTTCCCTAGCGGGAATTTCAGATACGCAGTATTTT
CDR3: CASSQVSLAGISDTQYF

V: TRBV9
size: many
J: TRBJ1-1
D: -
DNA: TGTGCCAGCAGCGCCGCCGAGAACACTGAAGCTTTCTTT
CDR3: CASSAAENTEAFF

V: TRBV6-2/TRBV6-3
size: -
J: TRBJ1-1
D: -
DNA: TGTGCCAGCAGTCCACTCAGGGCGGCGTGCACTGAAGCTTTCTTT
CDR3: CASSPLRAACTEAFF

V: TRBV29-1
size: many
J: TRBJ2-3
D: -
DNA: TGCAGCTTGTTAGGAGGTCTTTATATGGATACGCAGTATTTT
CDR3: CSLLGGLYMDTQYF

V: TRBV28
size: -
J: TRBJ2-7
D: -
DNA: TGTGCCAGCCAGAGGATCCGGGACAACTCCTACGAGCAGTACTTC
CDR3: CASQRIRDNSYEQYF

V: TRBV7-2
size: -
J: TRBJ2-7
D: -
DNA: TGTGCCAGCAGCTCCTTAGACAAACCCTACGAGCAGTACTTC
CDR3: CASSSLDKPYEQYF

V: TRBV5-1
size: -
J: TRBJ2-7
D: TRBD2
DNA: TGCGCCAGCAGCTTGTCCAGGGGACTAGCGGGACCCTACGAGCAGTACTTC
CDR3: CASSLSRGLAGPYEQYF

V: TRBV10-1
size: -
J: TRBJ2-5
D: TRBD2
DNA: TGCGCCAGCAGTGAGTCTCCGGGAGGGCCACAGACCCAGTACTTC
CDR3: CASSESPGGPQTQYF

V: TRBV20-1
size: -
J: TRBJ2-7
D: -
DNA: TGCAGTGCTAGGGTGTGGAGCTCCTACGAGCAGTACTTC
CDR3: CSARVWSSYEQYF

V: TRBV4-3
size: -
J: TRBJ1-5
D: TRBD1
DNA: TGCACCAGCAGCCAAGACGCCGGGACAGGGGTTCAGCCCCAGCATTTT
CDR3: CTSSQDAGTGVQPQHF

V: TRBV9
size: -
J: TRBJ2-2
D: -
DNA: TGTGCCAGCAGCCTAAGGGCCGCCCCCGGGGAGCTGTTTTTT
CDR3: CASSLRAAPGELFF

V: TRBV7-3
size: few
J: TRBJ2-1
D: TRBD2
DNA: TGTGCCAGCAGCTTATGGGGGACTAAAAATGAGCAGTTCTTC
CDR3: CASSLWGTKNEQFF

V: TRBV5-8
size: -
J: TRBJ2-3
D: -
DNA: TGTGCCAGCAGCTGGGGGACCGCCCACCCAGATACGCAGTATTTT
CDR3: CASSWGTAHPDTQYF

V: TRBV12-3/TRBV12-4
size: many
J: TRBJ2-3
D: -
DNA: TGTGCCAGCAGTTTTGGTCCTCGGGATAAAACAGATACGCAGTATTTT
CDR3: CASSFGPRDKTDTQYF

V: TRBV5-1
size: -
J: TRBJ2-7
D: TRBD1
DNA: TGCGCCAGCAGCGAAACCGGGACAGGCCACTACGAGCAGTACTTC
CDR3: CASSETGTGHYEQYF

V: TRBV4-3
size: -
J: TRBJ2-7
D: -
DNA: TGCGCCAGCAGCCAAGATCTTAGTAAATACGAGCAGTACTTC
CDR3: CASSQDLSKYEQYF

V: TRBV28
size: many
J: TRBJ1-5
D: -
DNA: TGTGCCAGCAGTGGGTTAAGCAATCAGCCCCAGCATTTT
CDR3: CASSGLSNQPQHF

V: TRBV29-1
size: few
J: TRBJ2-7
D: TRBD2
DNA: TGCAGCGCCTCCGGGACTAGCGACTACGAGCAGTACTTC
CDR3: CSASGTSDYEQYF

V: TRBV12-3/TRBV12-4
size: -
J: TRBJ2-2
D: -
DNA: TGTGCCAGCAGTCCAGCCGGGGTGGGATATCCCGGGGAGCTGTTTTTT
CDR3: CASSPAGVGYPGELFF

V: TRBV11-2
size: few
J: TRBJ2-3
D: TRBD2
DNA: TGTGCCAGCAGCTTACCCAAAATAGCGGGCGGCGCAGATACGCAGTATTTT
CDR3: CASSLPKIAGGADTQYF

V: TRBV3-1
size: few
J: TRBJ1-4
D: -
DNA: TGTGCCACCGACGGAGGTTCTAATGAAAAACTGTTTTTT
CDR3: CATDGGSNEKLFF

V: TRBV19
size: few
J: TRBJ2-6
D: -
DNA: TGTGCCAGTAGTATGTTTGAGGTCCCGCTCTTGGGGGCCAACGTCCTGACTTTC
CDR3: CASSMFEVPLLGANVLTF

V: TRBV28
size: many
J: TRBJ1-5
D: TRBD1
DNA: TGTGCCAGCAGTCGACTAACCGGACAGGGTAGATATGGGAATCAGCCCCAGCATTTT
CDR3: CASSRLTGQGRYGNQPQHF

V: TRBV27
size: few
J: TRBJ1-1
D: -
DNA: TGTGCCAGCAGTTTATCAGGCAGGGCTAACACTGAAGCTTTCTTT
CDR3: CASSLSGRANTEAFF

V: TRBV27
size: few
J: TRBJ2-5
D: TRBD1
DNA: TGTGCCAGCACGCGGGCAGGGGGTGATCAAGAGACCCAGTACTTC
CDR3: CASTRAGGDQETQYF

V: TRBV19
size: few
J: TRBJ1-5
D: -
DNA: TGTGCCAGTAGTCCCTGGGGGGGGCTTGGCCAGCCCCAGCATTTT
CDR3: CASSPWGGLGQPQHF

V: TRBV29-1
size: -
J: TRBJ1-2
D: -
DNA: TGCAGCGTTGAGGCCATATCTGGCTACACCTTC
CDR3: CSVEAISGYTF

V: TRBV4-3
size: many
J: TRBJ2-3
D: -
DNA: TGCGCCAGCAGCCAAGCATTGGCGGCACCGCGAACAGATACGCAGTATTTT
CDR3: CASSQALAAPRTDTQYF

V: TRBV4-3
size: -
J: TRBJ2-1
D: TRBD2
DNA: TGCGCCAGCAGCCAATCGGGGGGAATAGCGGACTACAATGAGCAGTTCTTC
CDR3: CASSQSGGIADYNEQFF

V: TRBV28
size: many
J: TRBJ2-5
D: -
DNA: TGTGCCAGCCAGACTTCCGATCAACATCAGCGGACCGCAGAGACCCAGTACTTC
CDR3: CASQTSDQHQRTAETQYF

V: TRBV7-7
size: -
J: TRBJ2-5
D: TRBD2
DNA: TGTGCCAGCAGCTTAGAGGGAGGGGAACCCCAGTACTTC
CDR3: CASSLEGGEPQYF

V: TRBV7-8
size: -
J: TRBJ1-5
D: TRBD1
DNA: TGTGCCAGCAGCCCCTGGGACAGTAGCAATCAGCCCCAGCATTTT
CDR3: CASSPWDSSNQPQHF

V: TRBV27
size: -
J: TRBJ2-1
D: TRBD1
DNA: TGTGCCAGCAGGGTATTCGGGACAGGGGGCAGTGAGCAGTTCTTC
CDR3: CASRVFGTGGSEQFF

V: TRBV28
size: -
J: TRBJ2-7
D: -
DNA: TGTGCCAGCAGTATGCTATCCTACGAGCAGTACTTC
CDR3: CASSMLSYEQYF

V: TRBV7-3
size: -
J: TRBJ2-5
D: TRBD2
DNA: TGTGCCAGCAGCTTAGGGGGAGGGCCTGTGGAGACCCAGTACTTC
CDR3: CASSLGGGPVETQYF

V: TRBV21-1
size: -
J: TRBJ2-3
D: -
DNA: TGTGCCAGCAGAAACGCCTCCACAGATACGCAGTCTTTT
CDR3: CASRNASTDTQSF

V: TRBV7-2
size: -
J: TRBJ2-7
D: -
DNA: TGTGCCAGCAGCTTAGTCGTTCTAAATCCCCCAAGCTACGAGCAGTACTTC
CDR3: CASSLVVLNPPSYEQYF